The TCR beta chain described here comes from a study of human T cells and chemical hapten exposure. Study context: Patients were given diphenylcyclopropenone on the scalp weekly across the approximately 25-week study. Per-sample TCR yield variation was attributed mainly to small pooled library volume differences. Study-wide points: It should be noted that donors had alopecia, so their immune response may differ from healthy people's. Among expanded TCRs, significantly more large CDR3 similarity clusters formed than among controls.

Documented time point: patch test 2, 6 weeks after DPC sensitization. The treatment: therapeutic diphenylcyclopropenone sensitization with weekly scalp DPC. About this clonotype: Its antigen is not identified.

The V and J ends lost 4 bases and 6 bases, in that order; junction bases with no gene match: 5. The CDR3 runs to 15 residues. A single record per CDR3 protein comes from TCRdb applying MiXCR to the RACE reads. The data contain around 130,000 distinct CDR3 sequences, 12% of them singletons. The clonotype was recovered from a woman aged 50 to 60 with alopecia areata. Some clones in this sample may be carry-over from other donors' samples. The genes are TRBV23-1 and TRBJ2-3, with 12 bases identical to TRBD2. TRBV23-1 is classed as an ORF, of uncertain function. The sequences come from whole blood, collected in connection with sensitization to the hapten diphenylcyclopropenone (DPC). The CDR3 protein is CASSLNLAGGDTQYF. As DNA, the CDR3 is TGCGCCAGCAGTCTTAACCTAGCGGGAGGGGATACGCAGTATTTT.